One sample yielded the 7 T cell receptor beta chains listed below, sequenced in a study of OX40 agonist ivuxolimab in advanced cancers. Profiling relied on immunoSEQ multiplex PCR, and the TCRdb table lists in-frame clones only, not all of them. The sample has around 56,000 clones; under 90% are singletons. This specimen consisted of CD4+ or CD8+ T cells sorted from blood, obtained in a trial of the OX40 agonist ivuxolimab. These receptors were obtained from an adult with an advanced solid tumor such as melanoma, head and neck, liver or kidney cancer.

The chain is built from TRBV2 and TRBJ2-5; D is possibly TRBD1 or TRBD2 (7 bases each). V was shortened by 6 bases and J by 3 bases, with 14 bases between the two germline ends. Germline V gene data show CDR1 as SNHLY and CDR2 as FYNNEI. The CDR3 is 14 residues long. CDR3 DNA: TGTGCCAGCAGCCGAGCGGGACAGAAAGAGACCCAGTACTTC. It codes for CASSRAGQKETQYF.

The chain links TRBV29-1 to TRBJ1-2; D gene unclear. The CDR3 runs to 12 residues. Germline V lookup: CDR1 SQVTM, CDR2 ANQGSEA. Trimming left V 1 base short and J 6 bases short, with 9 bases between. The CDR3 loop is CSVEGQGNGYTF. For the CDR3, the DNA is TGCAGCGTTGAAGGGCAAGGTAATGGCTACACCTTC.

Note on this clone: At one end, the junction sequence differs from germline, possibly due to a read error. The J gene is TRBJ2-1, the V gene TRBV19; 7 bases align to TRBD1. The CDR3 runs to 11 residues. Germline V gene sequence: CDR1 LNHDA, CDR2 SQIVND (reference sequence). DNA for the CDR3: TGTGCCAGTAGTACTGGGACAGCCGGAGTCTTC. Translating gives CASSTGTAGVF.

The rearrangement joins TRBV28 to TRBJ1-2; the D gene is possibly TRBD1 (5 bases). Germline-derived CDR1 and CDR2 are MDHEN and SYDVKM. This CDR3 has 15 residues. V lost 6 bases and J lost 8, with 22 bases in between. CDR3: CASRPYLGEVGGYTF. CDR3 in DNA: TGTGCCAGCAGGCCCTACCTAGGGGAGGTGGGAGGCTACACCTTC.

V usage is TRBV30 and J usage is TRBJ2-3, with D unclear. V lost 4 bases and J 0 bases, leaving 11 bases between the germline ends. CDR3 length equals 14 residues. Germline-derived CDR1 and CDR2 are GTSNPN and SVGIG (reference sequence). CDR3 residues: CAWTGGPSTDTQYF. The CDR3 DNA follows: TGTGCCTGGACCGGTGGACCGAGCACAGATACGCAGTATTTT.

The chain has TRBV5-1 and TRBJ2-1; 11 bases agree with TRBD1. Trimming cost V 3 bases and J 7 bases; bases outside gene matches: 9. The CDR3 runs 16 residues. Per the germline V gene, CDR1 is SGHRS and CDR2 is YFSETQ. CDR3 sequence: CASSYFGQGARNEQFF. The CDR3 DNA follows: TGCGCCAGCAGCTACTTTGGACAGGGGGCTAGAAATGAGCAGTTCTTC.

The rearrangement joins TRBV4-2 to TRBJ2-2; tentatively, D is TRBD1 (6 bases). V lost 3 bases and J lost 1, with 9 bases in between. The germline V gene encodes CDR1 LGHNA and CDR2 YNFKEQ. The CDR3 runs 15 residues. CDR3 amino acids: CASSQPGQNTGELFF. The CDR3 region has the DNA TGTGCCAGCAGCCAGCCGGGACAGAACACCGGGGAGCTGTTTTTT.